This TCR beta chain is from a study of T cell repertoires in cytomegalovirus infection. Overall study: HLA-B-restricted CMV epitopes that are well studied, plus recently identified HLA-C-restricted ones, were used by the study. Public TCR beta signatures were indicative of both CMV infection and a matching HLA type. Notes on the study in general: HLA-C-restricted, CMV-specific TCR beta clonotypes were dominant ex vivo. Frequencies of public TCR beta families were cumulated, and this identified carriers of CMV plus the relevant HLA.

Using its own MiXCR run on the reads, TCRdb lists one record per CDR3 protein. The sample has some 320,000 distinct CDR3 sequences; about 28% are singletons. This CDR3 spans 16 amino acids. CDR1 SGHTA and CDR2 FQGNSA come from the germline V gene. V dropped 7 bases and J dropped 4 bases, with 21 bases sitting between them. This clonotype has more than one count but fewer than ten. Its antigen remains unidentified. The J gene is TRBJ2-3, the V gene TRBV7-2; D might be TRBD1 (6 bases). This specimen was cultured PBMCs, taken from culture after CMV antigen stimulation. The receptor was derived from a human donor in good health (CMV status not recorded). Some clones in this sample may be carry-over from other donors' samples. CDR3 sequence: CASIPTQGGKSDTQYF. CDR3 in DNA: TGTGCCAGCATACCAACGCAAGGGGGAAAGTCAGATACGCAGTATTTT.